The entry that follows covers one T cell receptor (beta chain) sequence. CDR3 length: 14 amino acids. These data are taken from a study of blood T cell repertoires in COVID-19. In the original processing: Reference gene primer amplification gave nucleated cell count estimates. TCRdb keeps only in-frame clones here, not all; method: immunoSEQ multiplex PCR. D and trimming were read from the DNA, whereas the V and J calls and clone size are those reported in that table. Among approximately 230,000 clones listed, 75% to 90% were seen once. Material: PBMCs or T cells enriched from blood (not recorded which). The TCR comes from a woman aged 30 to 39 with acute COVID-19. The chain carries TRBV21-1 and TRBJ2-7; TRBD1 is the table's D call, not checked against the DNA. TRBV21-1 is shown as a pseudogene. CDR3 sequence: CASSFRDRVYEQYF. The DNA for the CDR3 is TGTGCCAGCAGCTTCCGGGACAGGGTATACGAGCAGTACTTC.